This TCR beta chain originates from a study of T-cell memory formation after mild COVID-19. Each CDR3 protein gets one entry after TCRdb re-called the 5' RACE reads with MiXCR. The data hold about 360,000 distinct CDR3 sequences, with about an eighth observed a single time. Comment on this clonotype: Its antigen is not identified.

General study points: Shrinking CD4+ clones were chiefly CM and EM; CD8+ ones were chiefly EMRA. The appearance of some responding clones in pre-infection memory suggested that cross-reactive memory joined.

The clonotype was recovered from a man aged 18 to 29 who had mild COVID-19 (a few samples of this study predate the infection). Cell type and time point are not known. The specimen was PBMCs or a T cell subset sorted from them (not recorded which).

For the CDR3, the DNA is TGCAGTGCTAGAGTAGAGGGGAGCTCCTATAATTCACCCCTCCACTTT. The encoded protein is CSARVEGSSYNSPLHF. V gene TRBV20-1 combines with J gene TRBJ1-6, with D perhaps matching TRBD1 (5 bases). V was pared by 1 base and J by 0 bases, with 10 bases between. The CDR3 spans 16 residues. Per the germline V gene, CDR1 is DFQATT and CDR2 is SNEGSKA (reference sequence).